The 22 T cell receptor beta chains below all came from one sample that was sequenced in a study of blood T cell repertoires in COVID-19. Profiling relied on immunoSEQ multiplex PCR, and the TCRdb table lists in-frame clones only, not all of them. The data contain some 89,000 clones, around three quarters of them singletons. The source material was peripheral blood. These receptors all stem from a man aged 65-85 years with acute or convalescent COVID-19.

The chain joins TRBV24-1 to TRBJ2-3; 9 bases line up with TRBD2. Germline V lookup: CDR1 KGHDR, CDR2 SFDVKD. V lost 4 bases, J lost 3 bases, and 4 bases stayed unmatched. This CDR3 has 15 amino acids. The CDR3 loop is CATSDGTSRTDTQYF. The CDR3 bases are TGTGCCACCAGTGACGGGACTAGCCGAACAGATACGCAGTATTTT.

This clone has more than one count but fewer than ten. The rearrangement links TRBV30 to TRBJ1-4; the match to TRBD1 covers 8 bases. The germline V gene encodes CDR1 GTSNPN and CDR2 SVGIG (reference sequence). This CDR3 is built from 15 residues. V dropped 2 bases and J dropped 5; count of bases not matched to a gene: 7. The CDR3, as DNA: TGTGCCTGGAGTACCTCGGACAGGGTAAATGAAAAACTGTTTTTT. Protein product: CAWSTSDRVNEKLFF.

CDR3 in DNA: TGTGCCAGTAGTATTTTGAGAGCTAACTATGGCTACACCTTC. Its translation: CASSILRANYGYTF. The V and J genes are TRBV19 and TRBJ1-2; no reliable D call. The CDR3 has 14 amino acids. CDR1 LNHDA and CDR2 SQIVND come from the germline V gene (reference sequence). V was shortened by 3 bases and J by 0 bases, with 8 bases between the two germline ends. Full variable domain (rest looked up from reference TRBV19 and TRBJ1-2): DGGITQSPKYLFRKEGQNVTLSCEQNLNHDAMYWYRQDPGQGLRLIYYSQIVNDFQKGDIAEGYSVSREKKESFPLTVTSAQKNPTAFYLCASSILRANYGYTFGSGTRLTVV.

The rearrangement links TRBV27 to TRBJ2-1; D ambiguous. The CDR3 has 12 amino acids. Per germline, CDR1 MNHEY and CDR2 SMNVEV (reference sequence). V gave up 6 bases and J gave up 4 bases, with 7 bases separating them. The CDR3 is CASSQNYNEQFF. In DNA, the CDR3 is TGTGCCAGCAGCCAGAATTACAATGAGCAGTTCTTC.

The chain employs TRBV7-9 and TRBJ2-3; TRBD1 matches at 7 bases. The CDR3 extends over 18 amino acids. Germline trimming cut 4 bases from V and 2 bases from J; bases unmatched to any gene: 15. Germline values: CDR1 SEHNR, CDR2 FQNEAQ (reference sequence). The CDR3, as DNA: TGTGCCAGCAGCTCCATCCCCAGGACAGGACTTTCCACAGATACGCAGTATTTT. Its protein product is CASSSIPRTGLSTDTQYF.

The J gene is TRBJ2-5, the V gene TRBV3-1 (or the pseudogene TRBV3-2); D is perhaps TRBD2 (5 bases). The germline V gene has CDR1 LGHDT and CDR2 YNNKEL (reference sequence). There are 15 residues in the CDR3. V was shortened by 1 base and J by 5 bases, with 14 bases between the two germline ends. The CDR3 coding sequence is TGTGCCAGCAGCCAAGGAGGGAGAGGATTGGAGACCCAGTACTTC. This codes for CASSQGGRGLETQYF.

This clone was detected only a few times. The rearrangement uses TRBV2 and TRBJ1-1; 9 bases are a match to TRBD1. Germline V CDR1 and CDR2: SNHLY, FYNNEI. CDR3 length: 16 amino acids. Trimming at V came to 5 bases and at J to 2 bases, leaving 9 bases not matched to a gene. CDR3 residues: CASSNFLTGGNTEAFF. CDR3 bases: TGTGCCAGCAGTAACTTCTTAACAGGGGGCAACACTGAAGCTTTCTTT.

This chain links TRBV10-3 with TRBJ1-4, with D unresolved. Trimming pared 0 bases from V and 3 bases from J, leaving 8 bases between. The CDR3 contains 15 residues. The V gene's germline CDR1 is ENHRY and CDR2 SYGVKD. The CDR3 sequence is CAISESGGSNEKLFF. Written as DNA, the CDR3 is TGTGCCATCAGTGAGTCGGGAGGCTCTAATGAAAAACTGTTTTTT.

The rearrangement joins TRBV19 to TRBJ2-7; no firm D call. The CDR3 loop spans 13 amino acids. V lost 5 bases and J 1 base, leaving 9 bases between the germline ends. The germline gives CDR1 LNHDA, CDR2 SQIVND (reference sequence). The CDR3 spells CASSPGHSYEQYF. The CDR3 DNA reads TGTGCCAGTAGTCCAGGCCATTCCTACGAGCAGTACTTC. The variable domain in full, with the rest retrieved from reference TRBV19 and TRBJ2-7, is DGGITQSPKYLFRKEGQNVTLSCEQNLNHDAMYWYRQDPGQGLRLIYYSQIVNDFQKGDIAEGYSVSREKKESFPLTVTSAQKNPTAFYLCASSPGHSYEQYFGPGTRLTVT.

This clone was picked up a small number of times. The chain recombines TRBV3-1 (or the pseudogene TRBV3-2) with TRBJ2-1; no clear D. The CDR3 is 15 residues long. Trimming took 4 bases from V and 2 from J, leaving 12 bases between them. Germline V gene data show CDR1 as LGHDT and CDR2 as YNNKEL (reference sequence). The CDR3 here is CASSPPRSPYNEQFF. For the CDR3, the DNA is TGTGCCAGCAGCCCTCCGAGGTCGCCCTACAATGAGCAGTTCTTC.

V and J are TRBV2 and TRBJ2-1; possible D gene TRBD2, 6 bases. This CDR3 is 13 amino acids long. Germline V gene lookup returns CDR1 SNHLY and CDR2 FYNNEI. V lost 11 bases and J 8 bases, leaving 19 bases between the germline ends. CDR3 sequence (DNA): TGTGCCCTACAGTCCCTAGGAGGGGATGAGCAGTTCTTC. Translated: CALQSLGGDEQFF.

V and J are TRBV7-9 and TRBJ2-3; 10 bases align to TRBD2. With V trimmed by 3 bases and J by 0 bases, 0 bases remained unmatched. The CDR3 is made up of 15 amino acids. Germline V gene data show CDR1 as SEHNR and CDR2 as FQNEAQ (reference sequence). In DNA, the CDR3 is TGTGCCAGCAGCTTGACTAGCGGGAGCACAGATACGCAGTATTTT. Its translation: CASSLTSGSTDTQYF.

V and J are TRBV27 and TRBJ1-2; possible D gene TRBD1, 5 bases. The V gene's germline CDR1 is MNHEY and CDR2 SMNVEV (reference sequence). V was shortened by 6 bases and J by 5 bases, with 19 bases between the two germline ends. This CDR3 spans 15 amino acids. In nucleotides, the CDR3 is TGTGCCAGCAGCGCCCCGGGGGTCTCGGAATATGGCTACACCTTC. This translates into CASSAPGVSEYGYTF.

The chain carries TRBV24-1 and TRBJ2-2; D is perhaps TRBD2 (5 bases). Trimming took off 8 bases at V and 0 bases at J, with 12 bases between the two ends. The germline V gene encodes CDR1 KGHDR and CDR2 SFDVKD. The CDR3 loop spans 15 amino acids. The CDR3 protein is CATKGGQTNTGELFF. The CDR3 region has the DNA TGTGCCACCAAGGGCGGGCAGACGAACACCGGGGAGCTGTTTTTT.

A few counts support this clone. The V and J genes are TRBV13 and TRBJ1-1; D is uncertain. The CDR3 consists of 14 residues. With 1 base removed from V and 4 bases from J, the gap between germline ends came to 10 bases. CDR1 and CDR2 from the germline V gene are PRHDT and FYEKMQ (reference sequence). The CDR3 here is CASSLVTRRTEAFF. CDR3 coding DNA: TGTGCCAGCAGCTTAGTGACCAGGCGCACTGAAGCTTTCTTT.

The genes are TRBV5-1 and TRBJ1-5; no clear D. Germline assignment: CDR1 SGHRS and CDR2 YFSETQ. The V and J ends lost 0 bases and 4 bases respectively, with 11 bases between them. This CDR3 has 15 amino acids. CDR3 residues: CASSLEFGRNQPQHF. The CDR3 nucleotides are TGCGCCAGCAGCTTGGAATTCGGGAGGAATCAGCCCCAGCATTTT.

J is TRBJ1-3 and V is TRBV13, with D tentatively TRBD1 (6 bases). Germline V gives CDR1 PRHDT, CDR2 FYEKMQ (reference sequence). CDR3 size: 16 residues. The V end lost 0 bases, the J end lost 1 base, and 10 bases lay between the germline ends. The CDR3 region has the DNA TGTGCCAGCAGCTTAGGGATACAGGGATCTGGAAACACCATATATTTT. The encoded protein is CASSLGIQGSGNTIYF.

The chain has TRBV19 and TRBJ1-1; no definite D call. V lost 1 base and J 4 bases, leaving 13 bases between the germline ends. The CDR3 spans 15 residues. CDR1 is LNHDA, CDR2 SQIVND, per germline (reference sequence). In DNA form, the CDR3 reads TGTGCCAGTAGTATAGCGGGGATCCCGAGCACTGAAGCTTTCTTT. Translating gives CASSIAGIPSTEAFF.

The rearrangement joins TRBV25-1 to TRBJ2-1; TRBD1 matches at 7 bases. The V gene's germline CDR1 is MGHDK and CDR2 SYGVNS. V was pared by 2 bases and J by 1 base, with 11 bases of the junction left unmatched. This CDR3 spans 18 amino acids. The CDR3 loop reads CASSETGAALGSYNEQFF. CDR3 nucleotides: TGTGCCAGCAGTGAAACAGGGGCCGCGTTGGGGTCCTACAATGAGCAGTTCTTC.

The chain carries TRBV28 and TRBJ1-5, with a possible D match to TRBD1 (5 bases). The CDR3 length is 15 residues. Germline V gives CDR1 MDHEN, CDR2 SYDVKM. V lost 6 bases, J lost 3 bases, and 15 bases lay in between. This CDR3 is CASSPGGTDNQPQHF. The CDR3 DNA sequence: TGTGCCAGCAGCCCGGGCGGGACGGACAATCAGCCCCAGCATTTT.

A single count supports this clone. The V gene is TRBV5-1, the J gene TRBJ1-6; D is undetermined. The V end lost 0 bases, the J end lost 7 bases, and 8 bases lay between the germline ends. Germline values: CDR1 SGHRS, CDR2 YFSETQ. CDR3 length: 14 amino acids. The CDR3 DNA reads as TGCGCCAGCAGCTTGGGGAGTAGGAATTCACCCCTCCACTTT. Protein sequence: CASSLGSRNSPLHF.

This chain joins TRBV5-1 and TRBJ1-1, with 9 positions matching TRBD1. This CDR3 spans 16 amino acids. The germline V gene has CDR1 SGHRS and CDR2 YFSETQ. Trimming cost V 1 base and J 4 bases; bases outside gene matches: 8. The CDR3 DNA follows: TGCGCCAGCAGCTTGCAGGACAGGGGAGGTAGCACTGAAGCTTTCTTT. As protein: CASSLQDRGGSTEAFF.